The next 15 T cell receptor beta chains were all read from a single sample in a study of shared clonotypes between healthy human individuals. Assay used: immunoSEQ multiplex PCR; TCRdb lists only in-frame clones, some missing. The sample carries 2,100,000 or so clones, around 95% recorded once. Sample: naive CD4+ T cells sorted from blood. Stated subset: CD45RA+ positively selected. These receptors all stem from a man aged 18 to 30 in good health.

The chain has TRBV7-2 and TRBJ2-1, with 12 bases fitting TRBD2. The length of the CDR3 is 17 residues. J was trimmed by 4 bases and V by 4 bases; bases with no gene match: 8. Germline CDR1 is SGHTA and CDR2 is FQGNSA. The CDR3 reads CASSSTPTSGSYNEQFF. The CDR3 coding sequence is TGTGCCAGCAGCTCGACCCCGACTAGCGGGAGTTACAATGAGCAGTTCTTC.

The V gene is TRBV18, the J gene TRBJ1-3; 8 nucleotides align to TRBD1. CDR1 is KGHSH, CDR2 LQKENI, per germline. V was pared by 0 bases and J by 3 bases, with 4 bases of the junction left unmatched. The CDR3 has 16 amino acids. The CDR3 nucleotides read TGTGCCAGCTCACCACCGGGCAGGGGGCTTGGAAACACCATATATTTT. Its translation: CASSPPGRGLGNTIYF.

V usage is TRBV2 and J usage is TRBJ2-1; 9 bases agree with TRBD1. The CDR3 is made up of 14 amino acids. The germline V gene has CDR1 SNHLY and CDR2 FYNNEI. The CDR3 here is CANRQDRGYNEQFF. The DNA for the CDR3 is TGTGCGAACAGGCAGGACAGGGGATACAATGAGCAGTTCTTC.

Worth noting for this clone: Other DNA sequences in the same sample also yield this CDR3. This chain uses TRBV10-3 with TRBJ1-6; TRBD1 matches 10 bases. The ends lost 4 bases at V and 7 bases at J; junction bases unmatched: 1. CDR1 and CDR2 from the germline V gene are ENHRY and SYGVKD. This CDR3 comprises 14 residues. This chain's CDR3 is CAISAGQGNSPLHF. CDR3 bases: TGTGCCATCAGTGCGGGACAGGGGAATTCACCCCTCCACTTT.

CDR3 sequence: CALLTGRVHEQYF. The CDR3 coding sequence is TGTGCCTTACTGACAGGGAGAGTCCACGAGCAGTACTTC. The chain links TRBV30 to TRBJ2-7; 7 bases align to TRBD1. The germline V gene encodes CDR1 GTSNPN and CDR2 SVGIG (reference sequence). CDR3 length: 13 residues. V was pared by 7 bases and J by 5 bases, with 11 bases of the junction left unmatched.

This chain links TRBV19 with TRBJ2-7; D gene uncertain. The CDR3 sequence is 14 residues long. V was shortened by 4 bases and J by 2 bases, with 12 bases between the two germline ends. Germline V lookup: CDR1 LNHDA, CDR2 SQIVND (reference sequence). CDR3 coding DNA: TGTGCCAGTAGTACCGTCGACATCCCCTACGAGCAGTACTTC. Its translation: CASSTVDIPYEQYF.

V and J are TRBV18 and TRBJ1-2; D perhaps matches TRBD1 (5 bases). V shed 2 bases and J shed 2 bases, with 6 bases lying between them. CDR1 is KGHSH, CDR2 LQKENI, per germline. The CDR3 is made up of 13 amino acids. CDR3 sequence reads: CASSPRDNYGYTF. The CDR3 DNA reads as TGTGCCAGCTCACCAAGGGACAACTATGGCTACACCTTC.

V is TRBV4-1 and J is TRBJ1-2; 8 nucleotides line up with TRBD1. The CDR3 loop spans 15 amino acids. With 0 bases clipped from V and 4 bases from J, the junction kept 4 bases outside the gene matches. In germline, CDR1 is MGHRA, CDR2 YSYEKL. In nucleotides, the CDR3 is TGCGCCAGCAGCCAAGATTTGGACAGGGCCTATGGCTACACCTTC. Encoded protein: CASSQDLDRAYGYTF.

The chain has TRBV30 and TRBJ1-6; TRBD1 might be the D (6 bases). Trimming stripped 2 bases from V and 8 bases from J, with 7 bases between. Germline CDR1 is GTSNPN and CDR2 is SVGIG (reference sequence). This CDR3 comprises 12 residues. CDR3 amino acids: CAWSPGDSPLHF. The CDR3 nucleotides are TGTGCCTGGAGTCCAGGGGATTCACCCCTCCACTTT.

J is TRBJ2-1 and V is TRBV5-1; 15 nucleotides line up with TRBD2. J lost 0 bases, V lost 4 bases, and 5 bases had no gene match. CDR3 length equals 18 residues. The germline gives CDR1 SGHRS, CDR2 YFSETQ. CDR3 sequence: CASSPGLAGGSSYNEQFF. CDR3 bases: TGCGCCAGCAGCCCAGGACTAGCGGGAGGGAGCTCCTACAATGAGCAGTTCTTC.

The chain is built from TRBV6-5 and TRBJ1-4; D not certain. CDR1 is MNHEY and CDR2 is SVGAGI in the germline V gene. There are 14 residues in the CDR3. With 5 bases removed from V and 10 bases from J, the gap between germline ends came to 17 bases. The CDR3 DNA reads as TGTGCCAGCAGTCCCAGCACGCCCGCGGGAAAACTGTTTTTT. It codes for CASSPSTPAGKLFF.

The chain has TRBV2 and TRBJ2-2; a possible D gene is TRBD1 (6 bases). CDR3 length: 15 residues. Trimming removed 5 bases from V and 6 bases from J, with 16 bases in between. Germline V gene data show CDR1 as SNHLY and CDR2 as FYNNEI. This CDR3 is CASSQLWGLAGELFF. CDR3 DNA: TGTGCCAGCAGTCAACTGTGGGGGCTAGCCGGGGAGCTGTTTTTT.

V gene TRBV2 combines with J gene TRBJ2-1; TRBD2 aligns across 14 bases. J was trimmed by 9 bases and V by 9 bases; bases with no gene match: 4. This CDR3 comprises 13 residues. Looked up from germline, CDR1 is SNHLY and CDR2 is FYNNEI. This CDR3 is CARGLAGVVEQFF. Here the CDR3 DNA reads TGTGCCAGGGGACTAGCGGGGGTGGTTGAGCAGTTCTTC. The variable domain in full, completed from reference TRBV2 and TRBJ2-1, reads EPEVTQTPSHQVTQMGQEVILRCVPISNHLYFYWYRQILGQKVEFLVSFYNNEISEKSEIFDDQFSVERPDGSNFTLKIRSTKLEDSAMYFCARGLAGVVEQFFGPGTRLTVL.

The chain is built from TRBV5-1 and TRBJ2-7; 7 nucleotides align to TRBD1. J lost 1 base, V lost 4 bases, and 8 bases had no gene match. The CDR3 contains 15 residues. CDR1 SGHRS and CDR2 YFSETQ come from the germline V gene. The CDR3 region has the DNA TGCGCCAGCAGCCTGTCCGGGACAGTTTCCTACGAGCAGTACTTC. As protein: CASSLSGTVSYEQYF.

This chain joins TRBV28 and TRBJ1-3, with D perhaps TRBD1 (6 bases). Trimming shortened V by 6 bases and J by 9 bases, and 15 bases separated the two germline ends. Germline V gives CDR1 MDHEN, CDR2 SYDVKM. This CDR3 spans 13 amino acids. The CDR3 protein is CASSLTGKRTIYF. Written as DNA, the CDR3 is TGTGCCAGCAGCCTAACAGGGAAACGCACCATATATTTT.